This entry lists 10 T cell receptor beta chains sequenced from one sample in a study of immune reconstitution after stem cell transplant in scleroderma. TCRdb used MiXCR to reprocess the RT-PCR reads, holding one entry per CDR3 protein. The table records some 2,000 distinct CDR3 sequences, roughly 14% of them present only once. The sample was gathered before or after autologous hematopoietic stem cell transplantation (not recorded which). The origin of the receptors is a female donor with systemic sclerosis.

V and J are TRBV9 and TRBJ2-3; no reliable D call. V dropped 3 bases and J dropped 2 bases, with 7 bases sitting between them. The germline gives CDR1 SGDLS, CDR2 YYNGEE. There are 13 residues in the CDR3. CDR3: CASSADDTDTQYF. In nucleotides, the CDR3 is TGTGCCAGCAGCGCGGATGACACAGATACGCAGTATTTT.

By sample fraction, this clonotype is medium-sized. The chain uses TRBV20-1 and TRBJ2-7; D not resolved. Germline V CDR1 and CDR2: DFQATT, SNEGSKA (reference sequence). The CDR3 has 12 amino acids. The V end was cut by 3 bases, the J end by 5 bases, with 11 bases between. The CDR3 nucleotides read TGCAGTGCTAGTCCGGGTTTTAACGAGCAGTACTTC. It yields the protein CSASPGFNEQYF.

This clonotype showed up many times. The chain couples TRBV29-1 to TRBJ2-1; 10 bases line up with TRBD1. CDR3 size: 14 residues. In germline, CDR1 is SQVTM, CDR2 ANQGSEA. With V trimmed by 4 bases and J by 5 bases, 5 bases remained unmatched. The CDR3 protein is CSVVGTGAHNEQFF. The CDR3 nucleotides read TGCAGCGTTGTTGGGACAGGGGCGCACAATGAGCAGTTCTTC.

This clonotype is medium-sized in the sample. The V gene is TRBV4-3, the J gene TRBJ2-7, with TRBD2 as a possible D gene (6 bases). Trimming pared 0 bases from V and 5 bases from J, leaving 11 bases between. Germline V gene lookup returns CDR1 LGHNA and CDR2 YSLEER. The CDR3 extends over 14 amino acids. This chain's CDR3 is CASSQDWGGDEQYF. Written as DNA, the CDR3 is TGCGCCAGCAGCCAAGATTGGGGAGGCGACGAGCAGTACTTC.

V gene TRBV11-2 combines with J gene TRBJ1-2; D gene uncertain. This CDR3 is built from 14 residues. Deletions cut 5 bases from V and 3 bases from J, with 13 bases between. Germline CDR1 reads SGHAT; CDR2 reads FQNNGV. CDR3 region: CASSPRAGDYGYTF. DNA of the CDR3: TGTGCCAGCAGCCCGAGGGCAGGAGACTATGGCTACACCTTC.

This clonotype is medium-sized (0.01 to 0.1%) within its sample. V is TRBV20-1 and J is TRBJ1-4; D perhaps matches TRBD1 (6 bases). The CDR3 spans 14 residues. The V gene's germline CDR1 is DFQATT and CDR2 SNEGSKA (reference sequence). Deletions cut 5 bases from V and 3 bases from J, with 13 bases between. Written as DNA, the CDR3 is TGCAGTGCTTTAAACAGGGCGGCTAATGAAAAACTGTTTTTT. Amino acid sequence: CSALNRAANEKLFF.

The rearrangement links TRBV6-5 to TRBJ2-1; 9 nucleotides agree with TRBD2. CDR1 is MNHEY and CDR2 is SVGAGI in the germline V gene. The CDR3 runs to 15 residues. V was clipped by 2 bases and J by 8 bases; unmatched bases: 7. CDR3 protein: CASSYAGSGRYEQFF. CDR3 DNA: TGTGCCAGCAGTTACGCTGGTAGCGGGAGATATGAGCAGTTCTTC.

This clonotype was found a few times. The chain couples TRBV5-1 to TRBJ2-5, with 9 bases lining up with TRBD2. The J segment lost 2 bases and the V segment lost 2 bases, leaving 4 bases of the junction unmatched. The CDR3 has 15 amino acids. Germline CDR1 SGHRS, CDR2 YFSETQ. This CDR3 reads CASSFLAGVQETQYF. In DNA form, the CDR3 reads TGCGCCAGCAGCTTCTTAGCGGGGGTTCAAGAGACCCAGTACTTC.

This clonotype was observed many times. V gene TRBV27 combines with J gene TRBJ2-1; 8 bases map to TRBD2. The CDR3 has 13 amino acids. The V segment lost 3 bases and the J segment 10 bases; nucleotides outside the gene matches: 5. The germline CDR1 and CDR2 sequences are MNHEY and SMNVEV (reference sequence). Here the CDR3 reads CASSFTSGGEQFF. The CDR3 region has the DNA TGTGCCAGCAGTTTCACTAGCGGAGGCGAGCAGTTCTTC.

By sample share, this clonotype is medium-sized (0.01 to 0.1%). V and J are TRBV2 and TRBJ2-7; 7 bases agree with TRBD2. V was pared by 3 bases and J by 7 bases, with 6 bases of the junction left unmatched. Germline V gene data show CDR1 as SNHLY and CDR2 as FYNNEI. This CDR3 contains 13 residues. CDR3 residues: CASSEGLSREQYF. The CDR3 DNA sequence: TGTGCCAGCAGTGAGGGACTATCTAGAGAGCAGTACTTC.